This T cell receptor (beta chain) was captured by sequencing in a study of CD8 T cells in ankylosing spondylitis. Libraries of TCR beta came from quantitative 5'-RACE with molecular barcodes. TCRdb reprocessed the 5' RACE reads with MiXCR, giving one entry per CDR3 protein. The top ten hold around 3.4% of the sample, which has about 510,000 distinct CDR3 sequences, approximately 5.3% seen once. This clonotype was counted ten times or more. Antigen: not known. Study results and limitations: Disease-associated clones were reportedly significantly overrepresented in matched ankylosing spondylitis synovial fluid. Past research had described some motif variants in reactive arthritis synovial fluid and blood. Peripheral blood samples showed relatively rare disease-linked clones, and these clones were CD8+. One TCR beta motif, made up of eight highly homologous variants, appeared characteristic of ankylosing spondylitis blood.

The length of the CDR3 is 14 residues. V lost 8 bases to trimming and J lost 0 bases, with 13 bases between them. In germline, CDR1 is MDHEN, CDR2 SYDVKM. The material sequenced was blood, either unsorted or a sorted T cell fraction (not recorded which). V usage is TRBV28 and J usage is TRBJ1-1; D call uncertain. The source of this sequence is a male donor with ankylosing spondylitis. The chain's CDR3 is CASGVSAMNTEAFF. The CDR3 bases are TGTGCCAGCGGAGTTTCGGCTATGAACACTGAAGCTTTCTTT.